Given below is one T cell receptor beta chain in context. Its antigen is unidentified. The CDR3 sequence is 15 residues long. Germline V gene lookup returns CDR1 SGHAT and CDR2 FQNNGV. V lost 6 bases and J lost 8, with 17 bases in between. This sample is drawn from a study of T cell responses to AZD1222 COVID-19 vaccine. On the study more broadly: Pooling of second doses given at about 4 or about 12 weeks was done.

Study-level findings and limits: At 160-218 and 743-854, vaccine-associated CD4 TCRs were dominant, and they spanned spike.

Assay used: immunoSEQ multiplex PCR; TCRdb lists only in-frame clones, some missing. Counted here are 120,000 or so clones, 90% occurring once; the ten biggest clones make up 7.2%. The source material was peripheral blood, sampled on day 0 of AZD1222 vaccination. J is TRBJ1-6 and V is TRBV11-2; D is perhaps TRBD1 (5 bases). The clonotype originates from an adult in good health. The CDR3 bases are TGTGCCAGCAGGCGGCCGGGGCAGGGTTATTCACCCCTCCACTTT. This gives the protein CASRRPGQGYSPLHF.